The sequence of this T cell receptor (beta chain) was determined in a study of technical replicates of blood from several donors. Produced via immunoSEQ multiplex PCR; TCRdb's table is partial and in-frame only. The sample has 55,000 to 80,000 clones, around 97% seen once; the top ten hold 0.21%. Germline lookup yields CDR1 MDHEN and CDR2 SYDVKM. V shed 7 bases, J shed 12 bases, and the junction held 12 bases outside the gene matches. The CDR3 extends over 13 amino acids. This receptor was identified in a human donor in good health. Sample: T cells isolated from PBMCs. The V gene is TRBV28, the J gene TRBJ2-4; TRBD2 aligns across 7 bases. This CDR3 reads CASKDEGREGQYF. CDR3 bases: TGTGCCAGCAAGGATGAAGGCAGGGAGGGTCAGTACTTC.